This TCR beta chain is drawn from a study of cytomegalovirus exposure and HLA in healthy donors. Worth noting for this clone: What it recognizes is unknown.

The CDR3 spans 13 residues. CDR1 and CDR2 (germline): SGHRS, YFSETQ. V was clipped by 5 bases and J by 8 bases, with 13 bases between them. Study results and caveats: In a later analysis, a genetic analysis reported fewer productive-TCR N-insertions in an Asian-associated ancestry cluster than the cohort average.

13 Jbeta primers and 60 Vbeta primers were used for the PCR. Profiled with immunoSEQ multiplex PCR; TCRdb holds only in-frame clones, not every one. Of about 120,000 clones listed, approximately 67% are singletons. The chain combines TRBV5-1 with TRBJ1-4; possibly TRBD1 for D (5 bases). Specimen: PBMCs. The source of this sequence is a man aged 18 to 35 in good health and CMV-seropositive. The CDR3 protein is CASSRGWGEKLFF. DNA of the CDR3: TGCGCCAGCAGTCGGGGGTGGGGAGAAAAACTGTTTTTT.